The clone carrying this T cell receptor (beta chain) has at least ten counts. This specimen belongs to a study of early T cells in non-severe SARS-CoV-2 infection. V lost 7 bases and J lost 2, with 12 bases in between. This CDR3 comprises 13 residues. From germline, CDR1 is DFQATT and CDR2 SNEGSKA (reference sequence). Individual cDNA molecules received unique molecular identifiers during library preparation. Using its own MiXCR run on the 5' RACE reads, TCRdb lists one record per CDR3 protein. The sample consists of 50,000 to 60,000 distinct CDR3 sequences, approximately 6% of them appearing once. The TCR originated in an adult who was a healthcare worker with PCR-confirmed SARS-CoV-2 infection or an uninfected control (not recorded which). The specimen sequenced was whole blood. The J gene is TRBJ1-5, the V gene TRBV20-1; D is undetermined. The CDR3 sequence: CSGGISGNQPQHF. The CDR3 region has the DNA TGCAGTGGCGGAATATCCGGCAATCAGCCCCAGCATTTT.